This TCR beta chain was sequenced for a study of read filtering for tumor transcriptome and immune sequencing. About the study: TCR-mapped reads were about 3.5 to 10.27 million with IR-seq versus roughly 80 to 1,300 with RNA-seq. Study results and caveats: This fraction held mixed bone marrow immune cells after CD138-negative sorting.

Molecular barcoded adaptors covering alpha/delta and beta/gamma chains were used on approximately 400 ng RNA. TCRdb redid the calling of the reads with MiXCR, one entry per CDR3 protein. Here the sample spans 94,000 or so distinct CDR3 sequences, approximately 13% being singletons. In this sample, this clonotype turned up many times. The target antigen is unknown. Every patient had bone marrow sampled while the disease was active. J was trimmed by 10 bases and V by 3 bases; bases with no gene match: 9. The CDR3 length is 15 residues. CDR1 is MDHEN, CDR2 SYDVKM, per germline. The V call is TRBV28, the J call TRBJ1-6; 7 bases are a match to TRBD1. This sequence originates from a donor aged 40 or over with multiple myeloma. The material sequenced was a population of CD138-negative cells sorted from bone marrow. The CDR3 coding sequence is TGTGCCAGCAGTTTCGGGGCAGGGGGTCGGTCACCCCTCCACTTT. Amino acids: CASSFGAGGRSPLHF.